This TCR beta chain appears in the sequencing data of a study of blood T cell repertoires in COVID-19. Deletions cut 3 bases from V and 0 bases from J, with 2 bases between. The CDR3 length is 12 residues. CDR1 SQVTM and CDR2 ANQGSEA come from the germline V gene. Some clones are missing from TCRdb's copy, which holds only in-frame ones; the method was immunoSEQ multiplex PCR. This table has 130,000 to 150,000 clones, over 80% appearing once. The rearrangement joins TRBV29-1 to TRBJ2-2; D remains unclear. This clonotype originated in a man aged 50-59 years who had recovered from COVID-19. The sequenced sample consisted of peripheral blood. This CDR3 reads CSVDTNTGELFF. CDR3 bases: TGCAGCGTTGACACGAACACCGGGGAGCTGTTTTTT.